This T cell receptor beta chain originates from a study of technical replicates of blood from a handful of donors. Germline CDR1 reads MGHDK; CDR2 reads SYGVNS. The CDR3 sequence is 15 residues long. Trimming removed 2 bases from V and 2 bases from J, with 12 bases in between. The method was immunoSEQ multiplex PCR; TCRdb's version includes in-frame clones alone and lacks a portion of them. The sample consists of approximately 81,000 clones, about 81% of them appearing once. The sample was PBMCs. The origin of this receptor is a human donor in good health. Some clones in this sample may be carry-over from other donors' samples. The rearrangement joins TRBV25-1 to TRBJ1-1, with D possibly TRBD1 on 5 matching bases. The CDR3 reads CASSEPTQGNTEAFF. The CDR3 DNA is TGTGCCAGCAGTGAACCGACCCAGGGAAACACTGAAGCTTTCTTT.